This T cell receptor beta chain originates from a study of regulatory T cells in long-lasting Graves disease. The V gene lost 2 bases and the J gene lost 10 bases, with 5 bases spanning the gap. Germline values: CDR1 MNHEY, CDR2 SVGAGI. The CDR3 covers 11 residues. The TCR beta library used iRepertoire HTBI primers with Arm-PCR amplification of CDR3. From the multiplex PCR reads, TCRdb called clonotypes with MiXCR, one entry per CDR3 protein. The repertoire has 350,000 to 550,000 distinct CDR3 sequences, about 14% of them found once; the top ten carry roughly a sixth. Time point meaning: newly diagnosed GD, antithyroid drugs for less than 3 months. There was RNA extracted from PBMCs, and the TCR library was made from it. This sample was also put to use in a study of T cells in Graves' hyperthyroidism and ophthalmopathy. That report notes: Researchers ran a first-round RT-PCR on the TCR CDR3 using the HTBI primer set.

The sequence was obtained from a woman in her fifties or sixties with Graves disease. V is TRBV6-5 and J is TRBJ1-4; D is unresolved. The sequenced sample was peripheral blood mononuclear cells (PBMCs), obtained at new diagnosis, from a patient treated with antithyroid drugs. The CDR3 loop reads CASSYIGKLFF. The CDR3 DNA sequence: TGTGCCAGCAGTTACATCGGAAAACTGTTTTTT.